These 32 T cell receptor beta chains share one sample of origin, sequenced in a study of T cell repertoires in cytomegalovirus infection. TCRdb called the reads again in MiXCR, with one record for every CDR3 protein. The sample shows 740,000 or so distinct CDR3 sequences, about 40% of them seen only once. Sequencing was performed on PBMCs. All receptors come from a human donor in good health (CMV status not recorded). Some clones in this sample may be carry-over from other donors' samples.

This chain links TRBV20-1 with TRBJ2-7; TRBD2 matches at 11 bases. From germline, CDR1 is DFQATT and CDR2 SNEGSKA (reference sequence). The CDR3 covers 16 residues. J was trimmed by 2 bases and V by 0 bases; bases with no gene match: 6. CDR3 nucleotide sequence: TGCAGTGCTAGAGATAGCGGGAGGGCACCCCCCTACGAGCAGTACTTC. Residues: CSARDSGRAPPYEQYF.

J is TRBJ2-2 and V is TRBV7-6; 9 positions match TRBD1. Germline CDR1 and CDR2: SGHVS and FNYEAQ. Trimming at V came to 4 bases and at J to 6 bases, leaving 3 bases not matched to a gene. The CDR3 runs to 14 residues. The CDR3 spells CASSWTGEAGELFF. Here the CDR3 DNA reads TGTGCCAGCAGCTGGACAGGGGAGGCCGGGGAGCTGTTTTTT.

This clonotype was observed a handful of times. The rearrangement uses TRBV6-1 and TRBJ1-2; D is uncertain. The CDR3 is 14 amino acids. Trimming took 5 bases from V and 2 from J, leaving 12 bases between them. Germline values: CDR1 MNHNS, CDR2 SASEGT. In DNA form, the CDR3 reads TGTGCCAGCAGTTACCAATCGCGGAACTATGGCTACACCTTC. Translation gives CASSYQSRNYGYTF.

The rearrangement links TRBV2 to TRBJ2-5, with 7 bases aligning to TRBD2. There are 18 residues in the CDR3. Trimming at V came to 6 bases and at J to 7 bases, leaving 23 bases not matched to a gene. Germline V gene data show CDR1 as SNHLY and CDR2 as FYNNEI. CDR3 sequence (DNA): TGTGCCAGCAGGACCCCTGGGGCCGAGCGGGACTCGAGGTCGACCCAGTACTTC. It translates to CASRTPGAERDSRSTQYF.

V is TRBV19 and J is TRBJ2-5; the match to TRBD2 covers 8 bases. CDR1 LNHDA and CDR2 SQIVND come from the germline V gene (reference sequence). The CDR3 spans 13 residues. After removal of 6 bases from V and 3 bases from J, the junction contained 3 bases not matched to a gene. The CDR3: CASRKAGEETQYF. The DNA for the CDR3 is TGTGCCAGTAGGAAAGCGGGAGAAGAGACCCAGTACTTC.

This clonotype has just a few counts. The genes are TRBV7-2 and TRBJ1-2; a possible D gene is TRBD1 (6 bases). The V and J ends lost 2 bases and 0 bases respectively, with 16 bases between them. The CDR3 contains 17 residues. Germline CDR1 SGHTA, CDR2 FQGNSA. In DNA, the CDR3 is TGTGCCAGCAGCTTATTTCGGACAGCGCTCGCTAACTATGGCTACACCTTC. It is translated as CASSLFRTALANYGYTF.

This clonotype has a handful of counts. The V call is TRBV7-2, the J call TRBJ1-3, with D unresolved. This CDR3 is 16 amino acids long. Germline V lookup: CDR1 SGHTA, CDR2 FQGNSA. Trimming cost V 1 base and J 0 bases, with 10 bases left between them. In nucleotides, the CDR3 is TGTGCCAGCAGCTTAGGGTATTCCCGCTCTGGAAACACCATATATTTT. Encoded protein: CASSLGYSRSGNTIYF.

V is TRBV10-3 and J is TRBJ1-6; no firm D call. V dropped 5 bases and J dropped 0 bases, with 5 bases sitting between them. The CDR3 consists of 14 residues. Germline CDR1 is ENHRY and CDR2 is SYGVKD. CDR3 in DNA: TGTGCCATCAGTTTGAGCTCCTATAATTCACCCCTCCACTTT. Its translation: CAISLSSYNSPLHF.

The chain combines TRBV12-3 or TRBV12-4 with TRBJ2-3, with TRBD1 matching over 7 bases. The CDR3 length is 14 residues. V lost 3 bases to trimming and J lost 6 bases; unmatched junction nucleotides: 6. This CDR3 reads CASSFGDRVDTQYF. The CDR3 DNA follows: TGTGCCAGCAGTTTTGGAGACAGGGTCGATACGCAGTATTTT.

The J gene is TRBJ2-7, the V gene TRBV19; D perhaps matches TRBD1 (5 bases). From germline, CDR1 is LNHDA and CDR2 SQIVND (reference sequence). V gave up 6 bases and J gave up 2 bases, with 14 bases separating them. CDR3 length: 14 amino acids. Written as DNA, the CDR3 is TGTGCCAGTAGGCCGACAGCCCACACCTACGAGCAGTACTTC. It encodes CASRPTAHTYEQYF.

The chain links TRBV3-1 to TRBJ1-6, with TRBD1 identical over 8 bases. The CDR3 loop spans 17 amino acids. J lost 10 bases, V lost 5 bases, and 16 bases had no gene match. The germline V gene encodes CDR1 LGHDT and CDR2 YNNKEL (reference sequence). CDR3 region: CASSSSAWDRLASPLHF. Written as DNA, the CDR3 is TGTGCCAGCAGCTCATCCGCATGGGACAGGTTAGCGTCACCCCTCCACTTT.

This clonotype has only a few counts. The genes are TRBV11-2 and TRBJ2-7, with D uncertain. The germline V gene has CDR1 SGHAT and CDR2 FQNNGV. V was cut by 5 bases and J by 6 bases, with 17 bases left in between. This CDR3 has 14 residues. CDR3 loop: CASSPLLIGVEQYF. CDR3 DNA: TGTGCCAGCAGCCCACTACTAATTGGGGTCGAGCAGTACTTC.

In this sample, this clonotype turned up once. The chain employs TRBV19 and TRBJ2-1, with 9 bases lining up with TRBD2. The trim removed 7 bases at V and 7 bases at J, leaving 8 bases unmatched. Germline V gene lookup returns CDR1 LNHDA and CDR2 SQIVND (reference sequence). CDR3 length: 14 amino acids. The CDR3: CASTGGREGNEQFF. Written as DNA, the CDR3 is TGTGCCAGTACTGGAGGGCGGGAGGGAAATGAGCAGTTCTTC.

This clonotype was counted only a few times. The V gene is TRBV6-5, the J gene TRBJ1-1; possibly TRBD1 for D (5 bases). The germline V gene encodes CDR1 MNHEY and CDR2 SVGAGI. V lost 7 bases and J 4 bases, leaving 13 bases between the germline ends. This CDR3 is built from 13 residues. The CDR3 DNA follows: TGTGCCAGCACCGGGACGTCGGGCACTGAAGCTTTCTTT. This sequence encodes CASTGTSGTEAFF.

On this clonotype: This likely comes from a read error, as the CDR3 has no conserved phenylalanine or tryptophan at its end. The rearrangement links TRBV6-1 to TRBJ2-5; D call uncertain. Deletions cut 5 bases from V and 2 bases from J, with 6 bases between. The CDR3 extends over 12 amino acids. Germline V lookup: CDR1 MNHNS, CDR2 SASEGT. The CDR3 sequence is CASSSQQETQYL. The CDR3 DNA reads as TGTGCCAGCAGTTCCCAACAAGAGACCCAGTACTTA.

The rearrangement joins TRBV12-3 or TRBV12-4 to TRBJ2-5, with D possibly matching TRBD1 (6 bases). Trimming took off 5 bases at V and 5 bases at J, with 15 bases between the two ends. The CDR3 has 14 amino acids. The DNA for the CDR3 is TGTGCCAGCAGTCAGGGGACCGTAGCGGAGACCCAGTACTTC. Encoded protein: CASSQGTVAETQYF.

This clonotype was counted many times. The conserved phenylalanine or tryptophan is not found at the CDR3 terminus, so this likely reflects a read error. The DNA is omitted, as the CDR3 cannot be located on it reliably, and the CDR3 follows TCRdb's listing. This chain uses TRBV19 with TRBJ2-7; TRBD1 is the table's D call and was not checked against the DNA. Germline loops: CDR1 LNHDA, CDR2 SQIVND (reference sequence). The CDR3 length is 10 residues, termini included. The CDR3 sequence is CASRTGGRRL.

The chain employs TRBV23-1 and TRBJ2-2; D is unresolved. TRBV23-1 is classed as an ORF, of uncertain function. The CDR3 is 15 amino acids. Between the trimmed V and J ends, which lost 4 bases and 1 base, there was a span of 10 bases. Here the CDR3 reads CASSRVGQNTGELFF. CDR3 nucleotides: TGCGCCAGCAGTCGGGTCGGGCAGAACACCGGGGAGCTGTTTTTT.

J is TRBJ2-5 and V is TRBV11-2; D may be TRBD2 (6 bases). Trimming shortened V by 8 bases and J by 3 bases, and 10 bases separated the two germline ends. CDR3 size: 12 residues. Per the germline V gene, CDR1 is SGHAT and CDR2 is FQNNGV. Here the CDR3 DNA reads TGTGCCAGCGCCGGGGGAAAAGAGACCCAGTACTTC. Translating gives CASAGGKETQYF.

This chain connects TRBV29-1 to TRBJ1-2, with 11 nucleotides matching TRBD1. Germline V lookup: CDR1 SQVTM, CDR2 ANQGSEA. After removal of 7 bases from V and 5 bases from J, the junction contained 15 bases not matched to a gene. This CDR3 has 16 amino acids. The CDR3 nucleotides are TGCAGCGACATCAGCCGGGGGGGACAGGGGGGTTATGGCTACACCTTC. It yields the protein CSDISRGGQGGYGYTF.

This clonotype showed up just a few times. The chain has TRBV6-5 and TRBJ1-3; a possible D gene is TRBD1 (6 bases). This CDR3 is 13 amino acids long. V lost 6 bases and J lost 4, with 10 bases in between. Germline V gene lookup returns CDR1 MNHEY and CDR2 SVGAGI. CDR3 protein: CASRRDIGNTIYF. CDR3 DNA sequence: TGTGCCAGCAGAAGGGACATCGGAAACACCATATATTTT.

This sequence joins TRBV7-2 and TRBJ1-2; D is uncertain. This CDR3 contains 16 residues. Germline V gene sequence: CDR1 SGHTA, CDR2 FQGNSA. V dropped 5 bases and J dropped 4 bases, with 20 bases sitting between them. The CDR3 reads CASSHDRPRSFYGYTF. Written as DNA, the CDR3 is TGTGCCAGCAGCCATGATCGACCCCGCTCCTTCTATGGCTACACCTTC. Based on the CDR3 plus reference TRBV7-2 and TRBJ1-2, the full variable domain is GAGVSQSPSNKVTEKGKDVELRCDPISGHTALYWYRQSLGQGLEFLIYFQGNSAPDKSGLPSDRFSAERTGGSVSTLTIQRTQQEDSAVYLCASSHDRPRSFYGYTFGSGTRLTVV.

About this clonotype: An end of the junction differs from the germline gene, which may be a read error. This chain links TRBV7-2 with TRBJ2-3; TRBD2 agrees at 13 bases. CDR1 is SGHTA, CDR2 FQGNSA, per germline. CDR3 size: 15 residues. The CDR3 region is CASSWTSGSSDTPYF. The CDR3 DNA reads TGTGCCAGCAGCTGGACTAGCGGGAGCTCAGATACGCCGTATTTT.

The chain uses TRBV11-2 and TRBJ2-7, with 13 positions matching TRBD2. CDR3 length: 16 amino acids. Germline V gene lookup returns CDR1 SGHAT and CDR2 FQNNGV. V lost 5 bases and J lost 6; bases outside the gene matches: 10. This CDR3 is CASSPWTSGRRGEQYF. CDR3 DNA sequence: TGTGCCAGCAGCCCCTGGACTAGCGGGAGAAGAGGCGAGCAGTACTTC. The whole variable domain, remainder taken from reference TRBV11-2 and TRBJ2-7, is EAGVAQSPRYKIIEKRQSVAFWCNPISGHATLYWYQQILGQGPKLLIQFQNNGVVDDSQLPKDRFSAERLKGVDSTLKIQPAKLEDSAVYLCASSPWTSGRRGEQYFGPGTRLTVT.

This clonotype was counted many times. V usage is TRBV7-2 and J usage is TRBJ2-3, with D maybe TRBD2 (5 bases). Germline lookup yields CDR1 SGHTA and CDR2 FQGNSA. Trimming left V 6 bases short and J 4 bases short, with 17 bases between. The CDR3 runs 15 residues. In DNA form, the CDR3 reads TGTGCCAGCAGTCCCGGACTGTCTAATGCAGATACGCAGTATTTT. It is translated as CASSPGLSNADTQYF.

The rearrangement joins TRBV27 to TRBJ1-4; D may be TRBD1 (5 bases). The germline CDR1 and CDR2 sequences are MNHEY and SMNVEV (reference sequence). The CDR3 extends over 16 amino acids. Trimming stripped 8 bases from V and 1 base from J, with 17 bases between. Here the CDR3 reads CASGTRGGVTNEKLFF. The CDR3 nucleotides are TGTGCCAGCGGGACTCGTGGAGGGGTAACTAATGAAAAACTGTTTTTT. The variable domain in full, with the rest retrieved from reference TRBV27 and TRBJ1-4, is EAQVTQNPRYLITVTGKKLTVTCSQNMNHEYMSWYRQDPGLGLRQIYYSMNVEVTDKGDVPEGYKVSRKEKRNFPLILESPSPNQTSLYFCASGTRGGVTNEKLFFGSGTQLSVL.

V and J are TRBV9 and TRBJ1-2, with no clear D. Deletions cut 0 bases from V and 3 bases from J, with 9 bases between. CDR1 SGDLS and CDR2 YYNGEE come from the germline V gene. The CDR3 runs 14 residues. The CDR3 region has the DNA TGTGCCAGCAGCGTAGACGGCAGTTACTATGGCTACACCTTC. It specifies CASSVDGSYYGYTF.

This sequence joins TRBV6-5 and TRBJ2-2; D gene ambiguous. V shed 1 base and J shed 5 bases, with 8 bases lying between them. Germline lookup yields CDR1 MNHEY and CDR2 SVGAGI. The CDR3 covers 14 residues. CDR3 DNA: TGTGCCAGCAGTTACTACCAGGATACCGGGGAGCTGTTTTTT. Translating it yields CASSYYQDTGELFF.

The rearrangement uses TRBV7-2 and TRBJ2-1, with 12 bases lining up with TRBD2. The CDR3 is 21 amino acids. V lost 4 bases and J lost 3; bases outside the gene matches: 19. Germline CDR1 reads SGHTA; CDR2 reads FQGNSA. The CDR3 DNA reads as TGTGCCAGCAGCTCCCCCTTTAGGGCGGGACTAGCGGGTTCCTACTACAATGAGCAGTTCTTC. Translating gives CASSSPFRAGLAGSYYNEQFF.

In the case of this clonotype: Sequence at one end of the junction differs from germline and may be a read error. V usage is TRBV2 and J usage is TRBJ1-1; D not resolved. The CDR3 has 12 residues. CDR1 and CDR2 from the germline V gene are SNHLY and FYNNEI. CDR3 nucleotide sequence: TGTGCCAGCAGTCTTCGGAACACTGCAGCTTTCTTT. It specifies CASSLRNTAAFF.

Remarks on this clonotype: At one boundary the junction diverges from the germline segment, which might be a read error. The chain carries TRBV6-6 and TRBJ2-7, with TRBD1 matching over 9 bases. The CDR3 has 14 amino acids. Per the germline V gene, CDR1 is MNHNY and CDR2 is SVGAGI (reference sequence). CDR3 sequence reads: CSSTQPGQGTEQYF. The CDR3 nucleotides are TGTTCCAGCACCCAGCCGGGACAGGGAACCGAGCAGTACTTC.

Of note for this clonotype: One base away lies a much larger clone, so this may be a sequencing read error. The chain links TRBV7-8 to TRBJ2-5; 10 bases map to TRBD2. The V gene's germline CDR1 is SGHVS and CDR2 FQNEAQ. The CDR3 loop spans 16 amino acids. Trimming cost V 1 base and J 2 bases; bases outside gene matches: 4. The CDR3, as DNA: TGTGCCAGCAGCTTAGGGGCTAGCGGGAGTCAAGAGACCCAGTACTTC. Amino acids: CASSLGASGSQETQYF.